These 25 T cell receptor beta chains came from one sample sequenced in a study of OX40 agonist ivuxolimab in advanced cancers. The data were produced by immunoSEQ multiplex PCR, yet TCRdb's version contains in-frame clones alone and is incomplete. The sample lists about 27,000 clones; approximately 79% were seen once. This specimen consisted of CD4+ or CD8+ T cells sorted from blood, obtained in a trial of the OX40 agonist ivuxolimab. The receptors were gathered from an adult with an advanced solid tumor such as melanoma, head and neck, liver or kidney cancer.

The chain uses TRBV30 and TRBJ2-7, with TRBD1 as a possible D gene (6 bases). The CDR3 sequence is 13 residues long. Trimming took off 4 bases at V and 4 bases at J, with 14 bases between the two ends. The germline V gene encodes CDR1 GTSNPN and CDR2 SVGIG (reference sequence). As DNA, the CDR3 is TGTGCCTGGAACCCGGGACATCCATACGAGCAGTACTTC. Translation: CAWNPGHPYEQYF.

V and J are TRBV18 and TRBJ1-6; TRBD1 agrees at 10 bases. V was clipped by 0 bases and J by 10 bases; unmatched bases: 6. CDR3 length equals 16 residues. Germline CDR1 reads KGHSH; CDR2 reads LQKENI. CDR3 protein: CASSPPRDRGSSPLHF. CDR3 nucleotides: TGTGCCAGCTCACCACCGAGGGACAGGGGCAGCTCACCCCTCCACTTT.

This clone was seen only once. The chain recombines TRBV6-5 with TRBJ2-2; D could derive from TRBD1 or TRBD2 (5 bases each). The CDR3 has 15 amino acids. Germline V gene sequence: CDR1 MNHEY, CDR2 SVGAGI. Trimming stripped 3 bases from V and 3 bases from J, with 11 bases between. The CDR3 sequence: CASSYHGADTGELFF. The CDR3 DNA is TGTGCCAGCAGTTATCACGGGGCGGACACCGGGGAGCTGTTTTTT.

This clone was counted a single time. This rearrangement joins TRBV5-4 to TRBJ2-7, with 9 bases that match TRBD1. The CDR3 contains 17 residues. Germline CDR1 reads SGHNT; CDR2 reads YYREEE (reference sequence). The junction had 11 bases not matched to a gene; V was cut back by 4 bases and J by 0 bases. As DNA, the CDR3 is TGTGCCAGCAGCCAACGGGACAGGGTTCCTCTCTCCTACGAGCAGTACTTC. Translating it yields CASSQRDRVPLSYEQYF.

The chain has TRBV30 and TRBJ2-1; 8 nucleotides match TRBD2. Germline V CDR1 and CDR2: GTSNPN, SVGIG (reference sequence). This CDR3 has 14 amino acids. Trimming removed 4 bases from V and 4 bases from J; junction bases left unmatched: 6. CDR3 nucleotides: TGTGCCTGGAAGGTCGGGGGGGTATACAATGAGCAGTTCTTC. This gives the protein CAWKVGGVYNEQFF.

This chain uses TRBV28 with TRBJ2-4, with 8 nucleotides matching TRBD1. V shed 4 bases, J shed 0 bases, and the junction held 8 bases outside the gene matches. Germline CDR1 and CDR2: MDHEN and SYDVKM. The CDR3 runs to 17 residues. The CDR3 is CASSSPQGVKAKNIQYF. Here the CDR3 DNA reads TGTGCCAGCAGTTCCCCACAGGGGGTGAAAGCCAAAAACATTCAGTACTTC.

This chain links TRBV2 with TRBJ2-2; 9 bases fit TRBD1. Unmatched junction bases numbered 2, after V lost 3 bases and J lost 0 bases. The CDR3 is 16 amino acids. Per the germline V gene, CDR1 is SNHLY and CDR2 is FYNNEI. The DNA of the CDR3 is TGTGCCAGCAGTGATTGGACAGGGGCGAACACCGGGGAGCTGTTTTTT. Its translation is CASSDWTGANTGELFF.

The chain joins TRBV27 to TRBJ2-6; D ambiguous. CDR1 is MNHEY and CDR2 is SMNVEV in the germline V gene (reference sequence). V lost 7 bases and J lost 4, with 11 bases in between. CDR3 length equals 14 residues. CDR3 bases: TGTGCCAGCAATCTCTACCGAGGGGCCAACGTCCTGACTTTC. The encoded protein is CASNLYRGANVLTF.

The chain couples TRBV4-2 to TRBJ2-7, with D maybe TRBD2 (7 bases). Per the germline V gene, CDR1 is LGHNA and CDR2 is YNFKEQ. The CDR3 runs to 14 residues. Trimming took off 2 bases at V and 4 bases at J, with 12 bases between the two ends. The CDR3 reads CASSQRGGWYEQYF. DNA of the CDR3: TGTGCCAGCAGCCAAAGGGGGGGCTGGTACGAGCAGTACTTC.

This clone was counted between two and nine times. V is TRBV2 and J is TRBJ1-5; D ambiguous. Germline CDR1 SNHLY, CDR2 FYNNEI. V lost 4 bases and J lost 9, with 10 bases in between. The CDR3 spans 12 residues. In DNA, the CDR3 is TGTGCCAGCAGTGCCGGCACTCGGCCCCAGCATTTT. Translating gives CASSAGTRPQHF.

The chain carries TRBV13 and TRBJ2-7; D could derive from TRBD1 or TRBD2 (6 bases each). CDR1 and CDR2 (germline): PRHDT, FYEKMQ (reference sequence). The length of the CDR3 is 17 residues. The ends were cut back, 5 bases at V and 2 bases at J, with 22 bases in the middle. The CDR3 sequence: CASSTEWGANFPYEQYF. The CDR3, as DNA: TGTGCCAGCAGCACAGAGTGGGGGGCCAACTTCCCCTACGAGCAGTACTTC.

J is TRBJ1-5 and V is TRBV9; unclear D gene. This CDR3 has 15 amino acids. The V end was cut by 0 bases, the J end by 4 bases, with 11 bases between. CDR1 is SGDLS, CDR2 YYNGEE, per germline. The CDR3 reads CASSVGTALNQPQHF. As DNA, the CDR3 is TGTGCCAGCAGCGTAGGAACAGCTTTAAATCAGCCCCAGCATTTT.

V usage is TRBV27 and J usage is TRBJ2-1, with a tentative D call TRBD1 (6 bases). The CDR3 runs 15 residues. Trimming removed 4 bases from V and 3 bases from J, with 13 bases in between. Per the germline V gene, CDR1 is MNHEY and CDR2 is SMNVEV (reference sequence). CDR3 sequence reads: CASSWDTLDYNEQFF. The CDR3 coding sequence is TGTGCCAGCAGTTGGGACACATTGGACTACAATGAGCAGTTCTTC.

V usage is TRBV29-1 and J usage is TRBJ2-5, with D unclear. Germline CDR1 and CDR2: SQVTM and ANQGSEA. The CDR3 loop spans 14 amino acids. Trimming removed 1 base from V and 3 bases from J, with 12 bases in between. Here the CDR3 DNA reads TGCAGCGTTGAAGTCGGAGAGGTTAAAGAGACCCAGTACTTC. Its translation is CSVEVGEVKETQYF.

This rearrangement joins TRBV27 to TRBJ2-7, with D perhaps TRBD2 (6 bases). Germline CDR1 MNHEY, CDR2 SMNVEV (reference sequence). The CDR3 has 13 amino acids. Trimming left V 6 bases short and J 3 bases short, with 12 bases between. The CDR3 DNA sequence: TGTGCCAGCAGGGAGGGAGCCGACTACGAGCAGTACTTC. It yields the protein CASREGADYEQYF.

This CDR3 is CASSNRDRESQPQHF. The CDR3 nucleotides read TGTGCCAGCAGTAACCGGGACAGGGAATCTCAGCCCCAGCATTTT. This rearrangement joins TRBV6-5 to TRBJ1-5; TRBD1 agrees at 9 bases. After removal of 5 bases from V and 6 bases from J, the junction contained 8 bases not matched to a gene. Germline CDR1 is MNHEY and CDR2 is SVGAGI. CDR3 length: 15 amino acids.

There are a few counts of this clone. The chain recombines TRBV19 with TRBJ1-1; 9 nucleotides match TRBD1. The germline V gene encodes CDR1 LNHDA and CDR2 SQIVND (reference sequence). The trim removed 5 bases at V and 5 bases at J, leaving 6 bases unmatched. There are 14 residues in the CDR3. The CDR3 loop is CASSAGQGWTEAFF. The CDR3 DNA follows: TGTGCCAGTAGTGCCGGACAGGGGTGGACTGAAGCTTTCTTT.

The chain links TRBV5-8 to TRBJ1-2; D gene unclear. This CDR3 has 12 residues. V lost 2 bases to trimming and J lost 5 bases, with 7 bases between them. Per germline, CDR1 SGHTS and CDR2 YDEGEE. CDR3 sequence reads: CASSFFEYGYTF. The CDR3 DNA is TGTGCCAGCAGCTTCTTCGAGTATGGCTACACCTTC.

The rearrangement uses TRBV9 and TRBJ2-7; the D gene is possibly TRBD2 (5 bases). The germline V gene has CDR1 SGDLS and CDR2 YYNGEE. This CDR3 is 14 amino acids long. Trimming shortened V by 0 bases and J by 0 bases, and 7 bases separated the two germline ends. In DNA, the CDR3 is TGTGCCAGCAGCGTAGGTCGGGGCTCCTACGAGCAGTACTTC. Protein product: CASSVGRGSYEQYF.

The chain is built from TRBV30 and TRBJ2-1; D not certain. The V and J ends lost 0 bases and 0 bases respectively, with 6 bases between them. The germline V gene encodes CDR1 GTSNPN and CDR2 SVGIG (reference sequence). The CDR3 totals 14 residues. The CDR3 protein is CAWSVQNSYNEQFF. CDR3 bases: TGTGCCTGGAGTGTACAGAACTCCTACAATGAGCAGTTCTTC. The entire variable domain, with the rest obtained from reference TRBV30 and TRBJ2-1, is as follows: SQTIHQWPATLVQPVGSPLSLECTVEGTSNPNLYWYRQAAGRGLQLLFYSVGIGQISSEVPQNLSASRPQDRQFILSSKKLLLSDSGFYLCAWSVQNSYNEQFFGPGTRLTVL.

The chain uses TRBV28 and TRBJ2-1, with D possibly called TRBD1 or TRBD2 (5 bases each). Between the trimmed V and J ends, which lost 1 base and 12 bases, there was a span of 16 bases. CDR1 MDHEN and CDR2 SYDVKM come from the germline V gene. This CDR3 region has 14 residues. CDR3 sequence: CASSLLEETQGQFF. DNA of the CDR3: TGTGCCAGCAGTTTATTGGAGGAAACCCAGGGGCAGTTCTTC.

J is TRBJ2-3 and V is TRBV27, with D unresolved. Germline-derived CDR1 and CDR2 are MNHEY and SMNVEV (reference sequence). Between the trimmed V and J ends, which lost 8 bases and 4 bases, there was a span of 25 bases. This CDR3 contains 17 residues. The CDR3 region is CASFLGPLPLSPDTQYF. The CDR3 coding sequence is TGTGCCAGCTTTCTCGGGCCCCTCCCCCTATCCCCAGATACGCAGTATTTT.

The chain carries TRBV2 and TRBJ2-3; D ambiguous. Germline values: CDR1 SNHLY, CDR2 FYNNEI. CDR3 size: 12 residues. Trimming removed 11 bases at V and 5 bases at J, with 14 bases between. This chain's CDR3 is CAGSVNLDTQYF. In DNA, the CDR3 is TGTGCCGGTTCAGTCAATCTAGATACGCAGTATTTT.

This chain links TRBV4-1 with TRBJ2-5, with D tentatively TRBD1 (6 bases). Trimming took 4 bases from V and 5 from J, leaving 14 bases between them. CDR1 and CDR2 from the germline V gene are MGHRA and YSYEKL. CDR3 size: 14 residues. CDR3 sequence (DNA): TGCGCCAGCAGCCCACAGGGTACAGCGGAGACCCAGTACTTC. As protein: CASSPQGTAETQYF.

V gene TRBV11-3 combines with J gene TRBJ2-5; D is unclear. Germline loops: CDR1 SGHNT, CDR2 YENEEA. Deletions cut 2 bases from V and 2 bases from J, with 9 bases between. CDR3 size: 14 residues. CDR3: CASSLHGLQETQYF. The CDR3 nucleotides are TGTGCCAGCAGCTTACATGGATTACAAGAGACCCAGTACTTC.